Following are 26 T cell receptor beta chains from one sample sequenced in a study of CD8+CD57+ T cells in acquired aplastic anemia. Before being chosen for sequencing, patients had shown CD8+CD57+ cell expansion by flow cytometry. Both TCR beta VDJ combination and CDR3 sequence profiling were carried out. Genomic DNA was the template for this profiling. Each CDR3 protein is one row after TCRdb ran MiXCR on the reads. The data hold 150,000 to 180,000 distinct CDR3 sequences, with over 50% observed a single time. Material for sequencing was sorted CD4+, CD8+, or CD8+CD57+ T cells (not recorded which) from PBMCs. The source of these receptors is a human donor with aplastic anemia.

This clonotype showed up just a few times. The genes are TRBV6-2 or TRBV6-3 and TRBJ2-2; D may be TRBD2 (5 bases). V was trimmed by 2 bases and J by 3 bases, leaving 10 bases between them. The CDR3 sequence is 15 residues long. CDR1 MNHEY and CDR2 SVGEGT come from the germline V gene. The CDR3 DNA is TGTGCCAGCAGTTACCGGGGAATCGACACCGGGGAGCTGTTTTTT. This translates into CASSYRGIDTGELFF.

This chain links TRBV7-2 with TRBJ1-1, with D perhaps TRBD1 (5 bases). The V and J ends lost 5 bases and 8 bases respectively, with 12 bases between them. Germline assignment: CDR1 SGHTA and CDR2 FQGNSA. The CDR3 covers 12 residues. The CDR3 DNA follows: TGTGCCAGCAGCCCCGGGACGGAGGAAGCTTTCTTT. Its translation is CASSPGTEEAFF.

This clonotype came up a few times. The chain is built from TRBV6-1 and TRBJ1-3, with D unresolved. The CDR3 runs 17 residues. Germline CDR1 MNHNS, CDR2 SASEGT. The germline V and J ends were trimmed by 3 bases and 0 bases, with 15 bases remaining between them. The CDR3 DNA follows: TGTGCCAGCAGTGATGCTAGTCCCCTCCGCTCTGGAAACACCATATATTTT. Translation gives CASSDASPLRSGNTIYF.

Ten or more counts support this clonotype. This chain links TRBV7-6 with TRBJ2-2, with D possibly being TRBD1 or TRBD2 (5 bases each). Germline V CDR1 and CDR2: SGHVS, FNYEAQ. V was pared by 1 base and J by 0 bases, with 12 bases between. The CDR3 is 17 amino acids. CDR3 in DNA: TGTGCCAGCAGCTTAGGGGGACCGGGAACGAACACCGGGGAGCTGTTTTTT. Protein sequence: CASSLGGPGTNTGELFF.

This clonotype has only a few counts. The V gene is TRBV25-1, the J gene TRBJ1-2; 9 bases map to TRBD1. This CDR3 region has 16 residues. V was clipped by 3 bases and J by 4 bases; unmatched bases: 9. Germline values: CDR1 MGHDK, CDR2 SYGVNS. The CDR3 DNA reads TGTGCCAGCAGTGAGCGCACAGGGGGCGCGGGCTATGGCTACACCTTC. It codes for CASSERTGGAGYGYTF.

This chain connects TRBV2 to TRBJ1-2, with D hard to call. This CDR3 is built from 13 residues. CDR1 and CDR2 (germline): SNHLY, FYNNEI. The V gene lost 5 bases and the J gene lost 7 bases, with 14 bases spanning the gap. The CDR3 sequence is CASSLAQEGGYTF. CDR3 nucleotides: TGTGCCAGCAGTTTGGCGCAGGAGGGTGGCTACACCTTC.

The chain couples TRBV20-1 to TRBJ2-7; no firm D call. From germline, CDR1 is DFQATT and CDR2 SNEGSKA (reference sequence). Trimming removed 6 bases at V and 3 bases at J, with 12 bases between. This CDR3 is built from 12 residues. In nucleotides, the CDR3 is TGCAGTGCACCCGACCCGCGCTACGAGCAGTACTTC. It is translated as CSAPDPRYEQYF.

This rearrangement joins TRBV3-1 to TRBJ1-1; 9 bases are shared with TRBD1. Germline V gives CDR1 LGHDT, CDR2 YNNKEL (reference sequence). The CDR3 extends over 14 amino acids. V was pared by 4 bases and J by 4 bases, with 4 bases of the junction left unmatched. The CDR3, as DNA: TGTGCCAGCAGCCTGGGACAGGGAGGCACTGAAGCTTTCTTT. It is translated as CASSLGQGGTEAFF. The entire variable domain, with the rest obtained from reference TRBV3-1 and TRBJ1-1, is as follows: DTAVSQTPKYLVTQMGNDKSIKCEQNLGHDTMYWYKQDSKKFLKIMFSYNNKELIINETVPNRFSPKSPDKAHLNLHINSLELGDSAVYFCASSLGQGGTEAFFGQGTRLTVV.

The chain links TRBV2 to TRBJ1-6; TRBD1 aligns across 10 bases. Germline values: CDR1 SNHLY, CDR2 FYNNEI. V shed 4 bases and J 7 bases; nucleotides not matched to a gene: 4. The CDR3 has 15 residues. The CDR3 region has the DNA TGTGCCAGCAGTGCGTTGGGACAGGGGAATTCACCCCTCCACTTT. Protein sequence: CASSALGQGNSPLHF.

The V call is TRBV6-1, the J call TRBJ2-7; TRBD1 is a possible D gene (5 bases). Per germline, CDR1 MNHNS and CDR2 SASEGT. The V end was cut by 7 bases, the J end by 3 bases, with 16 bases between. CDR3 length: 14 residues. In nucleotides, the CDR3 is TGTGCCAGCAAGGGGTCAAAAGTCATCTACGAGCAGTACTTC. Translation gives CASKGSKVIYEQYF.

V gene TRBV7-2 combines with J gene TRBJ2-5; D might be TRBD1 or TRBD2, each matching 5 bases. Looked up from germline, CDR1 is SGHTA and CDR2 is FQGNSA. Trimming removed 5 bases at V and 5 bases at J, with 12 bases between. CDR3 size: 13 residues. CDR3: CASSRNWGETQYF. Here the CDR3 DNA reads TGTGCCAGCAGCCGTAACTGGGGGGAGACCCAGTACTTC.

The gene calls are TRBV2 and TRBJ2-1; 7 bases match TRBD2. The trim removed 4 bases at V and 15 bases at J, leaving 3 bases unmatched. The germline gives CDR1 SNHLY, CDR2 FYNNEI. The CDR3 has 10 amino acids. CDR3 nucleotide sequence: TGTGCCAGCAGTGGGCGGGAGACGTTCTTC. Its protein is CASSGRETFF.

Only a few counts were recorded for this clonotype. V is TRBV19 and J is TRBJ2-7; no definite D call. Germline CDR1 reads LNHDA; CDR2 reads SQIVND (reference sequence). There are 12 residues in the CDR3. Trimming pared 6 bases from V and 3 bases from J, leaving 9 bases between. In DNA, the CDR3 is TGTGCCAGTAGAGCTCTTCACTACGAGCAGTACTTC. It is translated as CASRALHYEQYF.

This clonotype has a handful of counts. This chain joins TRBV11-2 and TRBJ2-5, with D uncertain. Trimming removed 1 base at V and 1 base at J, with 13 bases between. The germline gives CDR1 SGHAT, CDR2 FQNNGV. The CDR3 contains 16 residues. The CDR3 bases are TGTGCCAGCAGCTTAGGGGTCCGCAGGACCCAAGAGACCCAGTACTTC. Translating gives CASSLGVRRTQETQYF.

This clonotype was detected ten times or more. The V gene is TRBV2, the J gene TRBJ2-1, with D perhaps matching TRBD2 (7 bases). V lost 3 bases, J lost 5 bases, and 14 bases lay in between. Germline loops: CDR1 SNHLY, CDR2 FYNNEI. This CDR3 has 15 residues. The DNA of the CDR3 is TGTGCCAGCAGTGACCCACGGGGGGCCCACAATGAGCAGTTCTTC. Protein: CASSDPRGAHNEQFF.

CDR3 protein: CASSATTGGLETQYF. CDR3 coding DNA: TGTGCCAGCAGTGCCACGACAGGGGGCTTGGAGACCCAGTACTTC. J is TRBJ2-5 and V is TRBV25-1; the match to TRBD1 covers 10 bases. The junction had 7 bases not matched to a gene; V was cut back by 4 bases and J by 5 bases. The CDR3 has 15 amino acids. Germline lookup yields CDR1 MGHDK and CDR2 SYGVNS. Filled out from reference TRBV25-1 and TRBJ2-5, the complete variable domain reads EADIYQTPRYLVIGTGKKITLECSQTMGHDKMYWYQQDPGMELHLIHYSYGVNSTEKGDLSSESTVSRIRTEHFPLTLESARPSHTSQYLCASSATTGGLETQYFGPGTRLLVL.

This clonotype was detected many times. The chain carries TRBV15 and TRBJ2-1, with a possible D match to TRBD1 (6 bases). CDR1 and CDR2 (germline): LNHNV, YYDKDF (reference sequence). The V and J ends lost 3 bases and 9 bases respectively, with 9 bases between them. The CDR3 consists of 12 residues. CDR3 sequence reads: CATSRVRGEQFF. The CDR3 region has the DNA TGTGCCACCAGCAGGGTCAGGGGTGAGCAGTTCTTC.

This clonotype was counted only a few times. The rearrangement uses TRBV24-1 and TRBJ2-1, with 7 bases that match TRBD1. Unmatched junction bases numbered 7, after V lost 7 bases and J lost 8 bases. CDR1 is KGHDR, CDR2 SFDVKD, per germline. CDR3 length: 13 amino acids. The CDR3 region is CATRAGGNYEQFF. The CDR3 region has the DNA TGTGCCACCAGGGCAGGGGGTAACTATGAGCAGTTCTTC.

This clonotype was recorded many times. The V and J genes are TRBV9 and TRBJ2-3; D remains ambiguous. The germline V gene encodes CDR1 SGDLS and CDR2 YYNGEE. This CDR3 is built from 13 residues. The V and J ends lost 3 bases and 5 bases respectively, with 10 bases between them. The CDR3 DNA reads as TGTGCCAGCAGCGGCAACTTGGGAGATACGCAGTATTTT. As protein: CASSGNLGDTQYF.

This chain uses TRBV20-1 with TRBJ1-2; 8 bases agree with TRBD1. This CDR3 spans 13 amino acids. Trimming at V came to 2 bases and at J to 3 bases, leaving 2 bases not matched to a gene. Germline assignment: CDR1 DFQATT and CDR2 SNEGSKA (reference sequence). The chain's CDR3 is CSARSDRDYGYTF. The CDR3 coding sequence is TGCAGTGCTAGATCGGACAGGGACTATGGCTACACCTTC.

This clonotype was observed a few times. This chain links TRBV10-3 with TRBJ1-6, with D possibly TRBD1 on 5 matching bases. The CDR3 has 15 residues. The V gene's germline CDR1 is ENHRY and CDR2 SYGVKD. The V and J ends lost 6 bases and 5 bases respectively, with 14 bases between them. This CDR3 is CAIRAGAWDNSPLHF. CDR3 nucleotide sequence: TGTGCCATCAGAGCTGGGGCATGGGATAATTCACCCCTCCACTTT.

V usage is TRBV29-1 and J usage is TRBJ1-2; no definite D call. CDR3 length equals 11 residues. Germline V gene lookup returns CDR1 SQVTM and CDR2 ANQGSEA. Trimming took 4 bases from V and 6 from J, leaving 9 bases between them. The CDR3 protein is CSVGSRNGYTF. Here the CDR3 DNA reads TGCAGCGTTGGGTCCCGAAATGGCTACACCTTC.

The gene calls are TRBV2 and TRBJ2-7; tentative D call: TRBD1 (5 bases). CDR3 length equals 14 residues. Germline V gene sequence: CDR1 SNHLY, CDR2 FYNNEI. V was trimmed by 6 bases and J by 3 bases, leaving 15 bases between them. Here the CDR3 DNA reads TGTGCCAGCAGCGCCTTAGGTCAGGGCTACGAGCAGTACTTC. This gives the protein CASSALGQGYEQYF. Supplemented by reference TRBV2 and TRBJ2-7, the full variable domain reads EPEVTQTPSHQVTQMGQEVILRCVPISNHLYFYWYRQILGQKVEFLVSFYNNEISEKSEIFDDQFSVERPDGSNFTLKIRSTKLEDSAMYFCASSALGQGYEQYFGPGTRLTVT.

The rearrangement links TRBV6-1 to TRBJ2-3; 11 bases map to TRBD2. Germline V lookup: CDR1 MNHNS, CDR2 SASEGT. V dropped 4 bases and J dropped 6; count of bases not matched to a gene: 6. The CDR3 has 15 amino acids. The chain's CDR3 is CASSASSGGLDTQYF. The CDR3 DNA is TGTGCCAGCAGTGCATCTAGCGGGGGGTTGGATACGCAGTATTTT.

As DNA, the CDR3 is TGTGCCAGCAGTTACTCGACTAGCGGGTTTTACAATGAGCAGTTCTTC. As protein: CASSYSTSGFYNEQFF. The gene calls are TRBV6-5 and TRBJ2-1; 10 positions agree with TRBD2. The CDR3 contains 16 residues. Germline V CDR1 and CDR2: MNHEY, SVGAGI. V trimming: 0 bases; J trimming: 4 bases; junction bases outside the gene matches: 3.

In this sample, this clonotype turned up many times. The chain carries TRBV7-2 and TRBJ2-7; D not resolved. The length of the CDR3 is 14 residues. CDR1 is SGHTA and CDR2 is FQGNSA in the germline V gene. Trimming took off 4 bases at V and 0 bases at J, with 10 bases between the two ends. The CDR3 region is CASSYWKGSYEQYF. CDR3 nucleotides: TGTGCCAGCAGCTACTGGAAGGGCTCCTACGAGCAGTACTTC.